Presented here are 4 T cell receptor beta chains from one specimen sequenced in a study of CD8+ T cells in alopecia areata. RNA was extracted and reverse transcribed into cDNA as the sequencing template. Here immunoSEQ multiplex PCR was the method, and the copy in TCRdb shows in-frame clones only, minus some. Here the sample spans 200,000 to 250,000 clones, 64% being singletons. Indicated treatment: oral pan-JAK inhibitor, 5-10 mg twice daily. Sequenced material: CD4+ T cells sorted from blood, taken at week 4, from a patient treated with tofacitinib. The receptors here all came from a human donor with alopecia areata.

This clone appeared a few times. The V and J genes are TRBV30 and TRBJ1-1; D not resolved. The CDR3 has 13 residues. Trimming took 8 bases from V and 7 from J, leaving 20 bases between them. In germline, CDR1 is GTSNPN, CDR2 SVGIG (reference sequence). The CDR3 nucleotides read TGTGCCGGGAATGCGGGGAGCTTTAATGAAGCTTTCTTT. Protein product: CAGNAGSFNEAFF.

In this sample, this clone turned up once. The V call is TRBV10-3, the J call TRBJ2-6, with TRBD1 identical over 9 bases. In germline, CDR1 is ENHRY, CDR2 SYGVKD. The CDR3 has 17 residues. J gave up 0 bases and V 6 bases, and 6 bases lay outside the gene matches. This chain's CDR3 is CAISPGTGFSGANVLTF. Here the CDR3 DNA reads TGTGCCATCAGCCCTGGGACAGGGTTCTCTGGGGCCAACGTCCTGACTTTC.

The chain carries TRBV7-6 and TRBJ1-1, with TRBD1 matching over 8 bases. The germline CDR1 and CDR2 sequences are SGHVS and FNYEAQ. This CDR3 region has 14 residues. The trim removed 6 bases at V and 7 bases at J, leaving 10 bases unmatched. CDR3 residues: CASSGPGGQGEAFF. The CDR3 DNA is TGTGCCAGCAGTGGTCCAGGGGGCCAGGGTGAAGCTTTCTTT.

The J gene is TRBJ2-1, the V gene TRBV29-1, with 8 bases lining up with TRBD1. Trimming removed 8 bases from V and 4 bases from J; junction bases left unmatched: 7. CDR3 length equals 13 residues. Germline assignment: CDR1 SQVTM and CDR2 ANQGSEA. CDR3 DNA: TGCAGCCTACGGACAGGGTTGTACAATGAGCAGTTCTTC. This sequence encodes CSLRTGLYNEQFF.